These 32 T cell receptor beta chains were all obtained from the same sample, sequenced in a study of shared clonotypes between healthy human individuals. The table came from immunoSEQ multiplex PCR; TCRdb's copy has only in-frame clones and leaves some out. The sample carries approximately 240,000 clones, 50% to 80% recorded once. Sequencing input: memory CD4+ T cells sorted from blood. Specified subset: CD45RA-negative fraction. These receptors all come from a man aged 25-45 years in good health.

The chain employs TRBV2 and TRBJ1-5; D possibly corresponds to TRBD1 (6 bases). CDR1 and CDR2 from the germline V gene are SNHLY and FYNNEI. This CDR3 is 14 amino acids long. V lost 5 bases and J lost 7, with 15 bases in between. CDR3 coding DNA: TGTGCCAGCAGTACTAACAGGGTCCGGCAGCCCCAGCATTTT. Its translation: CASSTNRVRQPQHF.

Worth noting for this clone: The junction departs from the called germline gene at one end, perhaps through a read error. Other DNA sequences from this sample encode an identical CDR3 as well. This chain joins TRBV10-1 and TRBJ2-5; 7 bases are shared with TRBD2. Germline-derived CDR1 and CDR2 are WNHNN and SYGVQD (reference sequence). This CDR3 has 13 residues. CDR3 bases: TGCGCCAGCAGTGCTAGACTAGCAGAGACCCAATACTTC. Its translation is CASSARLAETQYF.

The chain recombines TRBV2 with TRBJ1-5; 7 bases match TRBD1. The ends lost 3 bases at V and 4 bases at J; junction bases unmatched: 3. The germline CDR1 and CDR2 sequences are SNHLY and FYNNEI. The CDR3 runs 14 residues. Here the CDR3 reads CASSEEGANQPQHF. The DNA of the CDR3 is TGTGCCAGCAGTGAGGAGGGGGCTAATCAGCCCCAGCATTTT.

This rearrangement joins TRBV11-2 to TRBJ2-7; tentative D call: TRBD2 (6 bases). The CDR3 spans 18 residues. CDR1 and CDR2 from the germline V gene are SGHAT and FQNNGV. The V and J ends lost 5 bases and 4 bases respectively, with 27 bases between them. The CDR3 sequence: CASSPTSRMVGTGYEQYF. The CDR3 DNA reads TGTGCCAGCAGCCCCACTAGTAGGATGGTAGGGACTGGTTACGAGCAGTACTTC.

V gene TRBV5-1 combines with J gene TRBJ1-4; TRBD1 matches at 9 bases. Germline trimming cut 1 base from V and 2 bases from J; bases unmatched to any gene: 9. This CDR3 is built from 18 residues. Per the germline V gene, CDR1 is SGHRS and CDR2 is YFSETQ. CDR3 sequence (DNA): TGCGCCAGCAGCTTGCTGGGACAGGGAGTTGGCACTAATGAAAAACTGTTTTTT. Its protein is CASSLLGQGVGTNEKLFF.

The V call is TRBV15, the J call TRBJ2-1; perhaps TRBD1 as D (6 bases). Trimming stripped 4 bases from V and 2 bases from J, with 12 bases between. The germline V gene encodes CDR1 LNHNV and CDR2 YYDKDF (reference sequence). The CDR3 has 15 residues. The chain's CDR3 is CATSKQGWTYNEQFF. In DNA form, the CDR3 reads TGTGCCACCAGCAAGCAGGGGTGGACCTACAATGAGCAGTTCTTC.

V is TRBV28 and J is TRBJ1-5; 10 bases align to TRBD1. The CDR3 has 15 amino acids. Germline-derived CDR1 and CDR2 are MDHEN and SYDVKM. V was pared by 2 bases and J by 4 bases, with 2 bases of the junction left unmatched. CDR3 DNA: TGTGCCAGCAGTTTACGACAGGGGGCGAATCAGCCCCAGCATTTT. Residues: CASSLRQGANQPQHF.

The rearrangement links TRBV11-2 to TRBJ2-2; D uncertain. Between the trimmed V and J ends, which lost 2 bases and 1 base, there was a span of 11 bases. This CDR3 comprises 16 residues. Germline CDR1 reads SGHAT; CDR2 reads FQNNGV. The CDR3 sequence is CASSLMRIKNTGELFF. In DNA form, the CDR3 reads TGTGCCAGCAGCTTAATGCGGATCAAGAACACCGGGGAGCTGTTTTTT.

This chain joins TRBV29-1 and TRBJ2-7; 9 bases fit TRBD1. The trim removed 3 bases at V and 2 bases at J, leaving 11 bases unmatched. From germline, CDR1 is SQVTM and CDR2 ANQGSEA. This CDR3 region has 16 residues. DNA of the CDR3: TGCAGCGTTGAGGACAGGGGAGGTGGGGGACCCTACGAGCAGTACTTC. Translating gives CSVEDRGGGGPYEQYF.

The V call is TRBV10-3, the J call TRBJ1-1; D remains unclear. The CDR3 contains 13 residues. Germline loops: CDR1 ENHRY, CDR2 SYGVKD. V was pared by 1 base and J by 6 bases, with 9 bases between. The CDR3 here is CAISEFGEAEAFF. The CDR3 DNA reads TGTGCCATCAGTGAGTTTGGGGAAGCTGAAGCTTTCTTT.

The gene calls are TRBV5-1 and TRBJ2-2, with no clear D. The CDR3 length is 14 residues. The ends were cut back, 2 bases at V and 0 bases at J, with 5 bases in the middle. Germline values: CDR1 SGHRS, CDR2 YFSETQ. CDR3 nucleotides: TGCGCCAGCAGCTTCCGAGCGAACACCGGGGAGCTGTTTTTT. Translated: CASSFRANTGELFF.

Here the CDR3 reads CASSLDFSTYEQYF. CDR3 nucleotide sequence: TGTGCCAGCAGCTTAGATTTTTCGACCTACGAGCAGTACTTC. The chain combines TRBV7-8 with TRBJ2-7; no clear D. Between the trimmed V and J ends, which lost 1 base and 2 bases, there was a span of 9 bases. CDR3 length equals 14 residues. CDR1 SGHVS and CDR2 FQNEAQ come from the germline V gene.

The table lists this clone with a few counts. The chain carries TRBV18 and TRBJ1-1, with D perhaps TRBD1 (5 bases). The germline V gene encodes CDR1 KGHSH and CDR2 LQKENI. The CDR3 is made up of 16 amino acids. V dropped 0 bases and J dropped 3 bases, with 14 bases sitting between them. CDR3 amino acids: CASSPPGIGGDTEAFF. The DNA of the CDR3 is TGTGCCAGCTCACCACCCGGCATCGGGGGAGACACTGAAGCTTTCTTT. The variable domain in full, completed from reference TRBV18 and TRBJ1-1, reads NAGVMQNPRHLVRRRGQEARLRCSPMKGHSHVYWYRQLPEEGLKFMVYLQKENIIDESGMPKERFSAEFPKEGPSILRIQQVVRGDSAAYFCASSPPGIGGDTEAFFGQGTRLTVV.

The chain employs TRBV5-1 and TRBJ2-7, with TRBD2 matching 8 bases. Germline loops: CDR1 SGHRS, CDR2 YFSETQ. Germline trimming cut 0 bases from V and 6 bases from J; bases unmatched to any gene: 2. The CDR3 extends over 13 amino acids. DNA of the CDR3: TGCGCCAGCAGCTTGGCCGCGGGGGGCGAGCAGTACTTC. Protein sequence: CASSLAAGGEQYF.

The J gene is TRBJ2-2, the V gene TRBV6-1, with 8 bases aligning to TRBD2. CDR3 length: 14 residues. The germline CDR1 and CDR2 sequences are MNHNS and SASEGT. The V gene end was trimmed by 3 bases and the J gene end by 4 bases; junction bases not matched to a gene: 1. The CDR3, as DNA: TGTGCCAGCAGTGAGAGCGGGAGCACCGGGGAGCTGTTTTTT. As protein: CASSESGSTGELFF.

V and J are TRBV18 and TRBJ2-7; 9 bases line up with TRBD1. This CDR3 region has 14 residues. Per the germline V gene, CDR1 is KGHSH and CDR2 is LQKENI. V lost 6 bases to trimming and J lost 3 bases; unmatched junction nucleotides: 6. The CDR3 bases are TGTGCCAGCTCCCGAGGACAGGGGATCTACGAGCAGTACTTC. Encoded protein: CASSRGQGIYEQYF.

This clone was found once. The chain carries TRBV28 and TRBJ2-3; tentatively, D is TRBD1 or TRBD2 (5 bases each). With 1 base removed from V and 0 bases from J, the gap between germline ends came to 11 bases. The CDR3 loop spans 16 amino acids. The germline V gene has CDR1 MDHEN and CDR2 SYDVKM. DNA for the CDR3: TGTGCCAGCAGTTTATATGGGACCTCTAGCACAGATACGCAGTATTTT. As protein: CASSLYGTSSTDTQYF.

This clone was recorded many times. The genes are TRBV7-2 and TRBJ2-1; no clear D. V gave up 2 bases and J gave up 4 bases, with 6 bases separating them. Germline V gives CDR1 SGHTA, CDR2 FQGNSA. The CDR3 totals 13 residues. CDR3 sequence: CASSLQVYNEQFF. The CDR3 DNA follows: TGTGCCAGCAGCTTACAGGTTTACAATGAGCAGTTCTTC. The variable domain in full, with the rest retrieved from reference TRBV7-2 and TRBJ2-1, is GAGVSQSPSNKVTEKGKDVELRCDPISGHTALYWYRQSLGQGLEFLIYFQGNSAPDKSGLPSDRFSAERTGGSVSTLTIQRTQQEDSAVYLCASSLQVYNEQFFGPGTRLTVL.

There are a few counts of this clone. The V gene is TRBV5-1, the J gene TRBJ2-2; perhaps TRBD1 as D (6 bases). This CDR3 has 17 residues. Trimming removed 4 bases at V and 3 bases at J, with 19 bases between. Germline assignment: CDR1 SGHRS and CDR2 YFSETQ. The CDR3 sequence is CASSPGVDSFDTGELFF. The CDR3 coding sequence is TGCGCCAGCAGCCCTGGGGTGGACAGTTTCGACACCGGGGAGCTGTTTTTT.

The gene calls are TRBV19 and TRBJ1-5; D is possibly TRBD1 (5 bases). Germline V lookup: CDR1 LNHDA, CDR2 SQIVND (reference sequence). V was trimmed by 2 bases and J by 3 bases, leaving 14 bases between them. The CDR3 sequence is 16 residues long. CDR3 bases: TGTGCCAGTAGTATACGAAGGGGAGCTACCAATCAGCCCCAGCATTTT. Its translation is CASSIRRGATNQPQHF.

This clone has a handful of counts. The V gene is TRBV11-3, the J gene TRBJ1-1; D ambiguous. Trimming shortened V by 4 bases and J by 2 bases, and 8 bases separated the two germline ends. This CDR3 is built from 13 residues. CDR1 is SGHNT and CDR2 is YENEEA in the germline V gene. The CDR3 spells CASSSRTNTEAFF. CDR3 DNA: TGTGCCAGCAGCTCCCGGACCAACACTGAAGCTTTCTTT.

This clone has more than one count but fewer than ten. This chain links TRBV6-5 with TRBJ2-1; no definite D call. Germline V gene data show CDR1 as MNHEY and CDR2 as SVGAGI. Deletions cut 7 bases from V and 11 bases from J, with 12 bases between. The CDR3 length is 11 residues. The CDR3 loop reads CASTNGPKQFF. CDR3 nucleotides: TGTGCCAGCACGAACGGGCCTAAGCAGTTCTTC.

The J gene is TRBJ2-1, the V gene TRBV5-6; maybe TRBD2 (6 bases). V lost 4 bases and J lost 3, with 11 bases in between. The CDR3 runs to 14 residues. Germline lookup yields CDR1 SGHDT and CDR2 YYEEEE. DNA of the CDR3: TGTGCCAGCAGCCAAGGGACTTTCTACAATGAGCAGTTCTTC. It specifies CASSQGTFYNEQFF.

CDR3 coding DNA: TGTGCCAGCAGCCGAGATACAGGCTACACCTTC. It translates to CASSRDTGYTF. The rearrangement joins TRBV7-2 to TRBJ1-2, with D unresolved. Germline CDR1 SGHTA, CDR2 FQGNSA. Trimming stripped 5 bases from V and 8 bases from J, with 9 bases between. CDR3 size: 11 residues.

Turning to this clone: One junction end disagrees with the germline gene, perhaps due to a read error. Other nucleotide sequences from this sample produce the same CDR3. V is TRBV6-1 and J is TRBJ2-2; D uncertain. There are 13 residues in the CDR3. Germline V gene data show CDR1 as MNHNS and CDR2 as SASEGT. As DNA, the CDR3 is TGTGCCAGCAGGGAAGGGAACACCGGGGAGCTGTTTTTT. Translating it yields CASREGNTGELFF.

The sample holds a few counts of this clone. V is TRBV5-4 and J is TRBJ2-7, with D perhaps TRBD1 (6 bases). V was pared by 0 bases and J by 3 bases, with 13 bases between. Germline values: CDR1 SGHNT, CDR2 YYREEE (reference sequence). The CDR3 is 15 residues long. The CDR3 is CASSLAGTMDYEQYF. CDR3 DNA sequence: TGTGCCAGCAGCTTGGCCGGGACAATGGACTACGAGCAGTACTTC.

Only a few counts were recorded for this clone. The chain has TRBV6-1 and TRBJ2-7; no firm D call. Trimming pared 7 bases from V and 7 bases from J, leaving 11 bases between. CDR3 length equals 11 residues. Per germline, CDR1 MNHNS and CDR2 SASEGT. The CDR3 coding sequence is TGTGCCAGCACTAAACTGGGGGAGCAGTACTTC. It yields the protein CASTKLGEQYF.

This clone has only one observation. The chain joins TRBV7-9 to TRBJ1-1, with D maybe TRBD1 (5 bases). This CDR3 has 13 residues. CDR1 is SEHNR and CDR2 is FQNEAQ in the germline V gene (reference sequence). V lost 5 bases and J 11 bases, leaving 18 bases between the germline ends. CDR3: CASSHGGSGRAFF. CDR3 DNA: TGTGCCAGCAGCCACGGGGGTTCAGGACGGGCTTTCTTT.

V usage is TRBV5-5 and J usage is TRBJ2-1; D gene unclear. CDR1 and CDR2 from the germline V gene are SGHKS and YYEKEE (reference sequence). The CDR3 runs to 15 residues. The V and J ends lost 0 bases and 0 bases respectively, with 7 bases between them. CDR3 DNA: TGTGCCAGCAGCTTGGAGGGTAGCTCCTACAATGAGCAGTTCTTC. This gives the protein CASSLEGSSYNEQFF.

The rearrangement joins TRBV18 to TRBJ2-2; the match to TRBD2 covers 7 bases. CDR1 and CDR2 from the germline V gene are KGHSH and LQKENI. This CDR3 spans 17 amino acids. V was pared by 3 bases and J by 3 bases, with 10 bases of the junction left unmatched. CDR3 sequence reads: CASSPQVLAAHTGELFF. Written as DNA, the CDR3 is TGTGCCAGCTCACCCCAAGTTCTAGCGGCCCACACCGGGGAGCTGTTTTTT.

The chain combines TRBV7-3 with TRBJ2-1, with TRBD2 identical over 8 bases. Trimming at V came to 2 bases and at J to 7 bases, leaving 4 bases not matched to a gene. CDR1 SGHTA and CDR2 FQGTGA come from the germline V gene. The length of the CDR3 is 14 residues. As DNA, the CDR3 is TGTGCCAGCAGCTTATCCCCTAGCGGGAATGAGCAGTTCTTC. Translated: CASSLSPSGNEQFF.

The chain links TRBV5-1 to TRBJ2-7; tentatively, D is TRBD1 (6 bases). Germline values: CDR1 SGHRS, CDR2 YFSETQ. The CDR3 length is 16 residues. The V gene lost 4 bases and the J gene lost 6 bases, with 23 bases spanning the gap. The CDR3 nucleotides are TGCGCCAGCAGCAGAGAAATGGACAGCACACCGGGCGAGCAGTACTTC. Its protein is CASSREMDSTPGEQYF.